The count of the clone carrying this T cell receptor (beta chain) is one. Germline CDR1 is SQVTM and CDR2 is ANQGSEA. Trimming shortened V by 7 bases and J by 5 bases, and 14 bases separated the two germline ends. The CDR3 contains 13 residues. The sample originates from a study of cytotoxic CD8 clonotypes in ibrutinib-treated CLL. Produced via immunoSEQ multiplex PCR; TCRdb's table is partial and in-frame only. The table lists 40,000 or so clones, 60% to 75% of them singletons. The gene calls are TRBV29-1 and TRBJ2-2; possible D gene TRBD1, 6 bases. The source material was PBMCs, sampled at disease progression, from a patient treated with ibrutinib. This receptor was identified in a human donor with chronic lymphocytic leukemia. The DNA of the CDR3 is TGCAGCGCGAGGATCAGGGGTACCGGGGAGCTGTTTTTT. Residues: CSARIRGTGELFF.